A single sample gave rise to the 14 T cell receptor beta chains below, sequenced in a study of T cell repertoires in cytomegalovirus infection. From the reads, TCRdb called clonotypes with MiXCR, one entry per CDR3 protein. The table records around 540,000 distinct CDR3 sequences, 25% to 35% of them present only once. Antigens for these TCRs are unknown. This material consisted of cultured PBMCs, taken from culture after CMV antigen stimulation. These receptors were collected from a human donor in good health (CMV status not recorded). Some clones in this sample may be carry-over from other donors' samples.

In this sample, this clonotype turned up a few times. The chain employs TRBV20-1 and TRBJ2-1; D not resolved. The germline V gene has CDR1 DFQATT and CDR2 SNEGSKA (reference sequence). V was pared by 0 bases and J by 10 bases, with 16 bases between. This CDR3 is built from 14 residues. The CDR3 is CSARDSVGSSEQFF. The CDR3 nucleotides read TGCAGTGCTAGAGATTCAGTCGGGTCGTCAGAGCAGTTCTTC.

This sequence joins TRBV7-8 and TRBJ1-3; no firm D call. The V end was cut by 8 bases, the J end by 0 bases, with 14 bases between. The CDR3 covers 15 residues. Per germline, CDR1 SGHVS and CDR2 FQNEAQ. The CDR3 sequence: CASAPPRGSGNTIYF. CDR3 DNA: TGTGCCAGCGCTCCCCCACGGGGCTCTGGAAACACCATATATTTT.

This rearrangement joins TRBV15 to TRBJ2-2, with D uncertain. The V and J ends lost 0 bases and 0 bases respectively, with 11 bases between them. The CDR3 contains 17 residues. The germline V gene encodes CDR1 LNHNV and CDR2 YYDKDF (reference sequence). CDR3 amino acids: CATSRDRRLTNTGELFF. The CDR3 coding sequence is TGTGCCACCAGCAGAGATCGGAGACTCACGAACACCGGGGAGCTGTTTTTT.

This clonotype was seen many times. The CDR3 nucleotides read TGTGCCAGCAGCTCGAAGACAGGGGATGTCGAGACCCAGTACTTC. Protein sequence: CASSSKTGDVETQYF. The gene calls are TRBV7-2 and TRBJ2-5, with 8 bases fitting TRBD1. This CDR3 has 15 residues. V lost 4 bases to trimming and J lost 5 bases; unmatched junction nucleotides: 9. From germline, CDR1 is SGHTA and CDR2 FQGNSA.

The J gene is TRBJ2-5, the V gene TRBV15; TRBD2 is a possible D gene (5 bases). Germline CDR1 LNHNV, CDR2 YYDKDF (reference sequence). The CDR3 runs 12 residues. V shed 1 base and J shed 5 bases, with 5 bases lying between them. CDR3 DNA: TGTGCCACCAGCAGAGCGGGGGAGACCCAGTACTTC. The encoded protein is CATSRAGETQYF.

The chain has TRBV28 and TRBJ2-2; 10 bases map to TRBD2. J was trimmed by 7 bases and V by 6 bases; bases with no gene match: 2. CDR1 is MDHEN and CDR2 is SYDVKM in the germline V gene. The CDR3 is made up of 13 amino acids. The CDR3 region is CASRGLAVGELFF. CDR3 nucleotide sequence: TGTGCCAGCAGAGGACTAGCGGTCGGGGAGCTGTTTTTT.

The chain recombines TRBV6-1 with TRBJ2-1, with 10 bases matching TRBD2. This CDR3 contains 15 residues. Germline-derived CDR1 and CDR2 are MNHNS and SASEGT. The V and J ends lost 1 base and 7 bases, in that order; junction bases with no gene match: 4. CDR3 nucleotides: TGTGCCAGCAGTGAAGGTGAAGCGGGAGGGAATGAGCAGTTCTTC. Amino acids: CASSEGEAGGNEQFF.

This clonotype has just a few counts. This chain connects TRBV7-2 to TRBJ2-1; TRBD2 matches 10 bases. This CDR3 comprises 16 residues. V lost 4 bases, J lost 3 bases, and 6 bases stayed unmatched. Looked up from germline, CDR1 is SGHTA and CDR2 is FQGNSA. CDR3 bases: TGTGCCAGCAGCTACCGACTAGCGGGCTTCTACAATGAGCAGTTCTTC. Its protein product is CASSYRLAGFYNEQFF. Drawing the rest from reference TRBV7-2 and TRBJ2-1, the complete variable domain is GAGVSQSPSNKVTEKGKDVELRCDPISGHTALYWYRQSLGQGLEFLIYFQGNSAPDKSGLPSDRFSAERTGGSVSTLTIQRTQQEDSAVYLCASSYRLAGFYNEQFFGPGTRLTVL.

This chain joins TRBV5-4 and TRBJ2-1; 10 bases map to TRBD2. The CDR3 loop spans 17 amino acids. Germline V gene lookup returns CDR1 SGHNT and CDR2 YYREEE (reference sequence). The ends lost 0 bases at V and 0 bases at J; junction bases unmatched: 3. The CDR3 here is CASSLGGTSVSYNEQFF. Written as DNA, the CDR3 is TGTGCCAGCAGCTTGGGTGGGACTAGCGTCTCCTACAATGAGCAGTTCTTC.

The gene calls are TRBV6-2 or TRBV6-3 and TRBJ2-1, with TRBD1 as a possible D gene (6 bases). The CDR3 length is 14 residues. Germline assignment: CDR1 MNHEY and CDR2 SVGEGT. V gave up 4 bases and J gave up 2 bases, with 9 bases separating them. In DNA form, the CDR3 reads TGTGCCAGCAGTTCGGACAGTCCCTACAATGAGCAGTTCTTC. Its translation: CASSSDSPYNEQFF.

The rearrangement uses TRBV18 and TRBJ2-2, with D possibly matching TRBD1 (6 bases). With 4 bases removed from V and 0 bases from J, the gap between germline ends came to 15 bases. The CDR3 loop spans 17 amino acids. The germline V gene has CDR1 KGHSH and CDR2 LQKENI. The CDR3 is CASSLAPGTPNTGELFF. The DNA for the CDR3 is TGTGCCAGCTCACTCGCTCCCGGGACACCGAACACCGGGGAGCTGTTTTTT.

Only a few counts were recorded for this clonotype. This sequence joins TRBV7-9 and TRBJ2-7; no reliable D call. V was cut by 0 bases and J by 2 bases, with 11 bases left in between. This CDR3 comprises 15 residues. Germline CDR1 is SEHNR and CDR2 is FQNEAQ (reference sequence). For the CDR3, the DNA is TGTGCCAGCAGCTTAGCGCTTCCGGTCACCTACGAGCAGTACTTC. Protein: CASSLALPVTYEQYF.

The chain links TRBV4-1 to TRBJ1-5, with unresolved D. Germline CDR1 reads MGHRA; CDR2 reads YSYEKL. V gave up 1 base and J gave up 5 bases, with 12 bases separating them. The CDR3 loop spans 15 amino acids. CDR3 protein: CASSQVSGRHQPQHF. CDR3 coding DNA: TGCGCCAGCAGCCAAGTATCCGGGAGGCATCAGCCCCAGCATTTT.

This sequence joins TRBV28 and TRBJ2-7; TRBD1 matches 8 bases. The CDR3 runs 16 residues. V lost 3 bases, J lost 7 bases, and 14 bases stayed unmatched. The germline V gene encodes CDR1 MDHEN and CDR2 SYDVKM. This CDR3 is CASSLGWGRGQREQYF. The CDR3 DNA sequence: TGTGCCAGCAGTTTGGGTTGGGGCAGGGGGCAGCGGGAGCAGTACTTC. The variable domain in full, completed from reference TRBV28 and TRBJ2-7, reads DVKVTQSSRYLVKRTGEKVFLECVQDMDHENMFWYRQDPGLGLRLIYFSYDVKMKEKGDIPEGYSVSREKKERFSLILESASTNQTSMYLCASSLGWGRGQREQYFGPGTRLTVT.